These 19 T cell receptor beta chains were sequenced from one sample in a study of early T cells in non-severe SARS-CoV-2 infection. Each CDR3 protein gets one entry after TCRdb re-called the 5' RACE reads with MiXCR. The sample yields some 97,000 distinct CDR3 sequences, roughly 9.6% seen once. The specimen was whole blood, collected at baseline. These receptors came from an adult who was a healthcare worker with PCR-confirmed SARS-CoV-2 infection or an uninfected control (not recorded which).

The rearrangement links TRBV3-1 to TRBJ2-5; 11 positions match TRBD2. CDR1 LGHDT and CDR2 YNNKEL come from the germline V gene (reference sequence). This CDR3 has 15 residues. V trimming: 1 base; J trimming: 4 bases; junction bases outside the gene matches: 2. CDR3 nucleotide sequence: TGTGCCAGCAGCCAAGTTGGACTAGCGGGAGAGACCCAGTACTTC. It codes for CASSQVGLAGETQYF.

V gene TRBV7-8 combines with J gene TRBJ2-7; D tentatively reads TRBD1 or TRBD2 (5 bases each). The V end lost 2 bases, the J end lost 1 base, and 9 bases lay between the germline ends. The CDR3 is 14 residues long. In germline, CDR1 is SGHVS, CDR2 FQNEAQ. The CDR3 protein is CASSLWDGSYEQYF. In DNA form, the CDR3 reads TGTGCCAGCAGCTTATGGGACGGATCCTACGAGCAGTACTTC.

This clonotype was detected ten times or more. This chain uses TRBV6-2 or TRBV6-3 with TRBJ1-1; no firm D call. Between the trimmed V and J ends, which lost 7 bases and 0 bases, there was a span of 15 bases. CDR3 length equals 15 residues. Germline CDR1 MNHEY, CDR2 SVGEGT. The CDR3 spells CASNDPGPMNTEAFF. For the CDR3, the DNA is TGTGCCAGCAACGACCCCGGACCTATGAACACTGAAGCTTTCTTT.

The chain couples TRBV7-7 to TRBJ2-2, with D hard to call. V was cut by 2 bases and J by 8 bases, with 6 bases left in between. Germline V CDR1 and CDR2: SSHAT, FNYEAQ (reference sequence). The CDR3 runs to 12 residues. The CDR3 reads CASSLLGGELFF. For the CDR3, the DNA is TGTGCCAGCAGCTTATTGGGGGGGGAGCTGTTTTTT.

CDR3 region: CATSNSDYNEQFF. For the CDR3, the DNA is TGTGCCACCAGTAATTCCGACTACAATGAGCAGTTCTTC. The rearrangement uses TRBV24-1 and TRBJ2-1; D is uncertain. This CDR3 comprises 13 residues. V was cut by 6 bases and J by 3 bases, with 8 bases left in between. Germline V gene lookup returns CDR1 KGHDR and CDR2 SFDVKD.

This clonotype was detected only a few times. A much larger clone lies a single base off, so this may be a read error. The chain couples TRBV7-9 to TRBJ1-2, with D hard to call. Trimming took 0 bases from V and 2 from J, leaving 4 bases between them. Germline CDR1 and CDR2: SEHNR and FQNEAQ (reference sequence). There are 13 residues in the CDR3. CDR3 residues: CASSLAGNYGYTF. The DNA for the CDR3 is TGTGCCAGCAGCTTAGCGGGGAACTATGGCTACACCTTC.

The rearrangement links TRBV2 to TRBJ2-6; D is possibly TRBD2 (6 bases). Trimming stripped 4 bases from V and 4 bases from J, with 17 bases between. The germline V gene encodes CDR1 SNHLY and CDR2 FYNNEI. The CDR3 contains 17 residues. CDR3 residues: CASSVRDFRSGANVLTF. In DNA form, the CDR3 reads TGTGCCAGCAGTGTCCGGGACTTCCGATCGGGGGCCAACGTCCTGACTTTC.

V is TRBV15 and J is TRBJ2-5; 8 bases line up with TRBD2. Trimming removed 1 base from V and 5 bases from J; junction bases left unmatched: 9. This CDR3 is built from 16 residues. CDR1 is LNHNV, CDR2 YYDKDF, per germline (reference sequence). CDR3 in DNA: TGTGCCACCAGCAGAGGTTCGGGAGGGCCGGAGGAGACCCAGTACTTC. Its protein is CATSRGSGGPEETQYF.

V usage is TRBV29-1 and J usage is TRBJ1-2; D remains unclear. Germline V gene lookup returns CDR1 SQVTM and CDR2 ANQGSEA. The CDR3 has 12 amino acids. The germline V and J ends were trimmed by 4 bases and 2 bases, with 8 bases remaining between them. The CDR3 DNA follows: TGCAGCGTTGCCCCAGGAAACTATGGCTACACCTTC. It is translated as CSVAPGNYGYTF.

The chain uses TRBV27 and TRBJ2-5; tentative D call: TRBD1 (6 bases). The CDR3 has 15 amino acids. V was trimmed by 3 bases and J by 1 base, leaving 12 bases between them. Germline V gene sequence: CDR1 MNHEY, CDR2 SMNVEV (reference sequence). The CDR3, as DNA: TGTGCCAGCAGTTTCGGACAGTCTCTCCAAGAGACCCAGTACTTC. It encodes CASSFGQSLQETQYF.

This rearrangement joins TRBV5-1 to TRBJ1-2; TRBD1 agrees at 7 bases. This CDR3 has 15 amino acids. The V gene's germline CDR1 is SGHRS and CDR2 YFSETQ. With V trimmed by 0 bases and J by 8 bases, 10 bases remained unmatched. Here the CDR3 reads CASSLEGDRLGGYTF. The CDR3 nucleotides read TGCGCCAGCAGCTTGGAAGGGGACAGATTGGGCGGCTACACCTTC.

This clonotype was detected ten times or more. This rearrangement joins TRBV7-6 to TRBJ2-4, with D possibly TRBD2 on 6 matching bases. CDR3 length: 13 residues. The V gene lost 5 bases and the J gene lost 5 bases, with 10 bases spanning the gap. Germline values: CDR1 SGHVS, CDR2 FNYEAQ. CDR3 DNA sequence: TGTGCCAGCAGCCTACCGGGAGAAAACATTCAGTACTTC. It specifies CASSLPGENIQYF.

The chain carries TRBV7-2 and TRBJ2-2; a weak D match, TRBD2 (5 bases). Germline V gene data show CDR1 as SGHTA and CDR2 as FQGNSA. The CDR3 totals 17 residues. V was trimmed by 5 bases and J by 0 bases, leaving 16 bases between them. The CDR3 nucleotides are TGTGCCAGCAGCACGCCCCCGGGGAGCCCGAACACCGGGGAGCTGTTTTTT. Translating gives CASSTPPGSPNTGELFF.

This clonotype has more than one count but fewer than ten. The chain links TRBV18 to TRBJ2-7; a weak D match, TRBD1 (6 bases). CDR3 length: 14 residues. CDR1 and CDR2 from the germline V gene are KGHSH and LQKENI. V lost 0 bases and J 1 base, leaving 7 bases between the germline ends. The CDR3 here is CASSPPTGSYEQYF. In nucleotides, the CDR3 is TGTGCCAGCTCACCACCAACAGGGTCCTACGAGCAGTACTTC.

Ten or more counts support this clonotype. This chain joins TRBV6-5 and TRBJ2-7; D is unclear. Trimming shortened V by 8 bases and J by 5 bases, and 10 bases separated the two germline ends. CDR3 size: 11 residues. The germline CDR1 and CDR2 sequences are MNHEY and SVGAGI. In nucleotides, the CDR3 is TGTGCCAGCCAGATCGGAGACGAGCAGTACTTC. It is translated as CASQIGDEQYF.

In this sample, this clonotype turned up many times. The rearrangement joins TRBV19 to TRBJ1-2; TRBD1 matches 11 bases. The CDR3 has 15 residues. From germline, CDR1 is LNHDA and CDR2 SQIVND (reference sequence). V dropped 3 bases and J dropped 4; count of bases not matched to a gene: 4. The CDR3, as DNA: TGTGCCAGTAGTATTGCAGGGACAGGGGGCTATGGCTACACCTTC. Its translation is CASSIAGTGGYGYTF.

The rearrangement uses TRBV30 and TRBJ1-5; no firm D call. The V end lost 2 bases, the J end lost 3 bases, and 14 bases lay between the germline ends. From germline, CDR1 is GTSNPN and CDR2 SVGIG (reference sequence). CDR3 length equals 15 residues. CDR3 DNA: TGTGCCTGGAGTCCTCCGGAGTTACCCAATCAGCCCCAGCATTTT. It is translated as CAWSPPELPNQPQHF.

In its sample, this clonotype was seen a few times. The chain uses TRBV7-9 and TRBJ1-2; D perhaps matches TRBD1 (5 bases). CDR3 length: 15 amino acids. Germline V CDR1 and CDR2: SEHNR, FQNEAQ (reference sequence). Between the trimmed V and J ends, which lost 4 bases and 6 bases, there was a span of 18 bases. The CDR3 region is CASSSPGRQLHGYTF. DNA of the CDR3: TGTGCCAGCAGCTCCCCAGGGAGGCAGCTGCATGGCTACACCTTC.

CDR3 DNA sequence: TGTGCCATCAGCGGACAGGGGGCAGCGGCTGGCTACACCTTC. Protein: CAISGQGAAAGYTF. This sequence joins TRBV10-3 and TRBJ1-2; 11 positions agree with TRBD1. Trimming at V came to 6 bases and at J to 7 bases, leaving 7 bases not matched to a gene. The CDR3 is made up of 14 amino acids. Germline CDR1 reads ENHRY; CDR2 reads SYGVKD.